One and the same sample provided the 32 T cell receptor beta chains below, sequenced in a study of chemoradiotherapy in HPV16-positive cancers (dated by TCRdb to the early 2020s). Library preparation employed the immunoSEQ multiplex PCR assay. TCRdb took this table from immuneACCESS and kept in-frame rearrangements with V and J called. Such tables lack part of the clones; where checked against another copy, unresolved V genes explain under half of the gap, and the rest is unexplained. Recorded for this sample are under 6,000 clones; around 77% of them occurred a single time. Around 20% of the sample rests with the top ten. Sequences were derived from tumor tissue, sampled from a patient who underwent chemoradiotherapy. The receptor source for this set is a human donor with HPV-associated anogenital cancer.

The gene calls are TRBV28 and TRBJ2-7; no firm D call. Between the trimmed V and J ends, which lost 5 bases and 4 bases, there was a span of 12 bases. The CDR3 totals 13 residues. Germline CDR1 reads MDHEN; CDR2 reads SYDVKM. As DNA, the CDR3 is TGTGCCAGCAGTAACCAGTACGATTACGAGCAGTACTTC. Its translation is CASSNQYDYEQYF.

This clone turned up a few times. This chain links TRBV6-1 with TRBJ2-7; unclear D gene. Trimming shortened V by 7 bases and J by 3 bases, and 10 bases separated the two germline ends. CDR1 is MNHNS, CDR2 SASEGT, per germline. The CDR3 is 12 amino acids. CDR3 in amino acids: CASKETVYEQYF. The CDR3, as DNA: TGTGCCAGCAAGGAGACGGTCTACGAGCAGTACTTC.

This clone has just a few counts. The chain uses TRBV9 and TRBJ2-7, with 7 bases aligning to TRBD2. The CDR3 spans 14 residues. Looked up from germline, CDR1 is SGDLS and CDR2 is YYNGEE. V was pared by 2 bases and J by 6 bases, with 8 bases of the junction left unmatched. For the CDR3, the DNA is TGTGCCAGCAGCGTGGGGGGGGACTCCGTCGAGCAGTACTTC. As protein: CASSVGGDSVEQYF.

V and J are TRBV2 and TRBJ2-5; D is perhaps TRBD2 (6 bases). The CDR3 runs 12 residues. V lost 3 bases to trimming and J lost 4 bases, with 6 bases between them. In germline, CDR1 is SNHLY, CDR2 FYNNEI. CDR3 nucleotide sequence: TGTGCCAGCAGTGAGGGGGGAGAGACCCAGTACTTC. It translates to CASSEGGETQYF.

The genes are TRBV11-2 and TRBJ2-2; the D gene is possibly TRBD2 (5 bases). The germline V gene has CDR1 SGHAT and CDR2 FQNNGV. CDR3 size: 13 residues. The V end lost 10 bases, the J end lost 3 bases, and 12 bases lay between the germline ends. The CDR3 is CATADGDTGELFF. CDR3 bases: TGTGCCACCGCTGACGGGGACACCGGGGAGCTGTTTTTT.

The chain has TRBV7-8 and TRBJ1-1, with D tentatively TRBD1 (5 bases). V was cut by 0 bases and J by 0 bases, with 11 bases left in between. The CDR3 is 16 residues long. CDR1 is SGHVS and CDR2 is FQNEAQ in the germline V gene. CDR3 residues: CASSLARGLMNTEAFF. CDR3 nucleotides: TGTGCCAGCAGCTTAGCTCGGGGCCTCATGAACACTGAAGCTTTCTTT.

The chain has TRBV7-9 and TRBJ1-4, with a tentative D call TRBD1 (6 bases). The CDR3 is 14 amino acids. Germline V gives CDR1 SEHNR, CDR2 FQNEAQ (reference sequence). V lost 5 bases, J lost 3 bases, and 10 bases lay in between. This CDR3 reads CASSIQGSNEKLFF. CDR3 in DNA: TGTGCCAGCAGCATACAGGGATCTAATGAAAAACTGTTTTTT. Full variable domain (outside the CDR3, taken from reference TRBV7-9 and TRBJ1-4): DTGVSQNPRHKITKRGQNVTFRCDPISEHNRLYWYRQTLGQGPEFLTYFQNEAQLEKSRLLSDRFSAERPKGSFSTLEIQRTEQGDSAMYLCASSIQGSNEKLFFGSGTQLSVL.

This clone has more than one count but fewer than ten. In DNA, the CDR3 is TGTGCCAGCAGGGACACGGCCAGCTCCTACGAGCAGTACTTC. Translated, it gives CASRDTASSYEQYF. The genes are TRBV13 and TRBJ2-7; D perhaps matches TRBD1 (5 bases). The V end lost 6 bases, the J end lost 0 bases, and 12 bases lay between the germline ends. This CDR3 spans 14 amino acids. The germline V gene has CDR1 PRHDT and CDR2 FYEKMQ (reference sequence).

V gene TRBV5-5 combines with J gene TRBJ2-5; D possibly corresponds to TRBD1 (5 bases). The CDR3 is 13 residues long. The V end was cut by 3 bases, the J end by 5 bases, with 11 bases between. The germline V gene encodes CDR1 SGHKS and CDR2 YYEKEE (reference sequence). This chain's CDR3 is CASSSPGKETQYF. CDR3 nucleotide sequence: TGTGCCAGCAGCTCACCAGGGAAGGAGACCCAGTACTTC.

This chain connects TRBV29-1 to TRBJ2-3, with TRBD2 identical over 7 bases. The trim removed 4 bases at V and 5 bases at J, leaving 3 bases unmatched. Germline-derived CDR1 and CDR2 are SQVTM and ANQGSEA. This CDR3 has 12 residues. The CDR3 sequence: CSVVAGGDTQYF. CDR3 coding DNA: TGCAGCGTTGTAGCGGGCGGAGATACGCAGTATTTT.

This clone was seen once. The chain links TRBV28 to TRBJ1-2, with a tentative D call TRBD1 (5 bases). The V and J ends lost 5 bases and 6 bases respectively, with 7 bases between them. CDR1 and CDR2 from the germline V gene are MDHEN and SYDVKM. This CDR3 spans 11 amino acids. CDR3 in DNA: TGTGCCAGCAGTGCGACAGATGGCTACACCTTC. It specifies CASSATDGYTF.

The sample holds one count of this clone. The chain is built from TRBV2 and TRBJ1-4; 8 nucleotides agree with TRBD1. CDR1 SNHLY and CDR2 FYNNEI come from the germline V gene. The CDR3 sequence is 15 residues long. The V segment lost 4 bases and the J segment 9 bases; nucleotides outside the gene matches: 10. CDR3 residues: CASSGQGIGPKKLFF. The CDR3 region has the DNA TGTGCCAGCAGTGGACAGGGGATCGGTCCCAAAAAACTGTTTTTT. Using reference TRBV2 and TRBJ1-4 for the parts outside the CDR3, the full variable domain is EPEVTQTPSHQVTQMGQEVILRCVPISNHLYFYWYRQILGQKVEFLVSFYNNEISEKSEIFDDQFSVERPDGSNFTLKIRSTKLEDSAMYFCASSGQGIGPKKLFFGSGTQLSVL.

The chain links TRBV5-1 to TRBJ1-5, with TRBD1 as a possible D gene (5 bases). Per germline, CDR1 SGHRS and CDR2 YFSETQ. V lost 4 bases to trimming and J lost 0 bases, with 11 bases between them. There are 15 residues in the CDR3. CDR3 sequence (DNA): TGCGCCAGCAGCCGGGACGGGAATAGCAATCAGCCCCAGCATTTT. Translation gives CASSRDGNSNQPQHF.

In DNA, the CDR3 is TGTGCCAGCCAGGCCGCTGGGGAGACCCAGTACTTC. Protein: CASQAAGETQYF. This chain links TRBV2 with TRBJ2-5, with no clear D. CDR1 and CDR2 from the germline V gene are SNHLY and FYNNEI. V was cut by 8 bases and J by 5 bases, with 12 bases left in between. This CDR3 region has 12 residues.

J is TRBJ2-6 and V is TRBV18; no clear D gene. Trimming removed 5 bases at V and 0 bases at J, with 11 bases between. CDR1 is KGHSH and CDR2 is LQKENI in the germline V gene. The length of the CDR3 is 16 residues. CDR3 sequence: CASSSIPGSGANVLTF. The CDR3 bases are TGTGCCAGCTCATCGATACCGGGCTCTGGGGCCAACGTCCTGACTTTC.

The V call is TRBV12-1, the J call TRBJ2-3; the table gives TRBD1 as D, unverified against the DNA. TRBV12-1 is flagged as a pseudogene. This CDR3 has 16 residues. The CDR3 sequence is CASSPRQGALLGTQYF. DNA for the CDR3: TGTGCCAGCAGCCCACGACAGGGTGCCCTTTTGGGTACGCAGTATTTT.

The chain links TRBV5-1 to TRBJ1-3; 11 nucleotides align to TRBD1. The CDR3 length is 15 residues. After removal of 4 bases from V and 2 bases from J, the junction contained 2 bases not matched to a gene. Germline V gives CDR1 SGHRS, CDR2 YFSETQ. CDR3: CASSPDRGPGNTIYF. Written as DNA, the CDR3 is TGCGCCAGCAGCCCGGACAGGGGGCCTGGAAACACCATATATTTT.

The sample holds a few counts of this clone. The chain joins TRBV29-1 to TRBJ2-5; D may be TRBD1 (8 bases). The CDR3 totals 12 residues. The germline gives CDR1 SQVTM, CDR2 ANQGSEA. The V end was cut by 7 bases, the J end by 4 bases, with 13 bases between. DNA for the CDR3: TGCAGCGCCACAGGGGGGGGAGAGACCCAGTACTTC. Residues: CSATGGGETQYF.

The chain carries TRBV7-2 and TRBJ1-2; D unresolved. V was clipped by 3 bases and J by 4 bases, with 9 bases between them. Per germline, CDR1 SGHTA and CDR2 FQGNSA. The CDR3 extends over 13 amino acids. The CDR3 loop reads CASSFTNAYGYTF. DNA of the CDR3: TGTGCCAGCAGCTTTACAAATGCCTATGGCTACACCTTC. The whole variable domain, remainder taken from reference TRBV7-2 and TRBJ1-2, is GAGVSQSPSNKVTEKGKDVELRCDPISGHTALYWYRQSLGQGLEFLIYFQGNSAPDKSGLPSDRFSAERTGGSVSTLTIQRTQQEDSAVYLCASSFTNAYGYTFGSGTRLTVV.

The chain carries TRBV7-6 and TRBJ2-6; D gene ambiguous. The germline CDR1 and CDR2 sequences are SGHVS and FNYEAQ. Trimming took off 5 bases at V and 4 bases at J, with 9 bases between the two ends. The CDR3 length is 14 residues. The CDR3: CASSPISGANVLTF. CDR3 DNA: TGTGCCAGCAGCCCAATATCGGGGGCCAACGTCCTGACTTTC. The whole variable domain, filled in from reference TRBV7-6 and TRBJ2-6, reads GAGVSQSPRYKVTKRGQDVALRCDPISGHVSLYWYRQALGQGPEFLTYFNYEAQQDKSGLPNDRFSAERPEGSISTLTIQRTEQRDSAMYRCASSPISGANVLTFGAGSRLTVL.

This chain links TRBV5-1 with TRBJ2-7, with a tentative D call TRBD2 (6 bases). This CDR3 has 13 residues. Germline loops: CDR1 SGHRS, CDR2 YFSETQ. V gave up 5 bases and J gave up 2 bases, with 11 bases separating them. In nucleotides, the CDR3 is TGCGCCAGCAGTCCGGGGGATGCCTACGAGCAGTACTTC. Residues: CASSPGDAYEQYF.

In its sample, this clone is large. J is TRBJ1-2 and V is TRBV7-2, with D perhaps matching TRBD1 (6 bases). The CDR3 consists of 13 residues. The germline gives CDR1 SGHTA, CDR2 FQGNSA. Trimming took 4 bases from V and 10 from J, leaving 16 bases between them. CDR3 bases: TGTGCCAGCAGCTCGACGACAGGCTCCCTCTACACCTTC. It is translated as CASSSTTGSLYTF.

This clone showed up just once. The J gene is TRBJ2-1, the V gene TRBV2; D gene unclear. CDR3 length: 15 amino acids. Germline-derived CDR1 and CDR2 are SNHLY and FYNNEI. V was clipped by 7 bases and J by 6 bases, with 19 bases between them. DNA of the CDR3: TGTGCCAGCAATTTCTTTGATGGGTCCGGCAATGAGCAGTTCTTC. This translates into CASNFFDGSGNEQFF.

This rearrangement joins TRBV10-2 to TRBJ2-4, with 7 positions matching TRBD2. In germline, CDR1 is WSHSY, CDR2 SAAADI. CDR3 length equals 14 residues. Losses at the gene ends were 6 bases for V and 8 bases for J; bases not matched to a gene: 10. Here the CDR3 reads CASRSGADADIQYF. The DNA for the CDR3 is TGCGCCAGCAGGAGCGGGGCAGATGCAGACATTCAGTACTTC.

The chain has TRBV2 and TRBJ2-1, with a weak D call TRBD2 (6 bases). This CDR3 region has 12 residues. The V gene lost 6 bases and the J gene lost 6 bases, with 9 bases spanning the gap. Germline V gene data show CDR1 as SNHLY and CDR2 as FYNNEI. The CDR3 reads CASSGTVNEQFF. The CDR3 coding sequence is TGTGCCAGCAGCGGGACTGTCAATGAGCAGTTCTTC.

V gene TRBV29-1 combines with J gene TRBJ2-1; possible D gene TRBD2, 5 bases. Germline V lookup: CDR1 SQVTM, CDR2 ANQGSEA. The ends were cut back, 6 bases at V and 3 bases at J, with 15 bases in the middle. The CDR3 runs 14 residues. CDR3 protein: CSVDTRTGYNEQFF. In DNA form, the CDR3 reads TGCAGCGTGGATACTAGAACTGGCTACAATGAGCAGTTCTTC.

The chain combines TRBV6-4 with TRBJ2-3; D uncertain. V was clipped by 5 bases and J by 4 bases, with 13 bases between them. Germline loops: CDR1 MRHNA, CDR2 SNTAGT. The length of the CDR3 is 14 residues. The CDR3 protein is CASSPKGEADTQYF. As DNA, the CDR3 is TGTGCCAGCAGTCCCAAGGGTGAAGCAGATACGCAGTATTTT.

This chain uses TRBV6-4 with TRBJ2-3; 8 positions match TRBD2. V gave up 3 bases and J gave up 1 base; unmatched junction bases: 0. From germline, CDR1 is MRHNA and CDR2 SNTAGT. The CDR3 covers 14 residues. CDR3 region: CASSEAGGTDTQYF. The DNA for the CDR3 is TGTGCCAGCAGTGAAGCGGGAGGCACAGATACGCAGTATTTT.

The gene calls are TRBV5-5 and TRBJ1-3; D possibly corresponds to TRBD1 (6 bases). V lost 3 bases and J lost 4, with 14 bases in between. This CDR3 has 15 amino acids. From germline, CDR1 is SGHKS and CDR2 YYEKEE (reference sequence). The CDR3 region is CASSYRWDKGNTIYF. CDR3 nucleotide sequence: TGTGCCAGCAGCTACCGCTGGGACAAGGGAAACACCATATATTTT.

The chain combines TRBV23-1 with TRBJ1-1, with D unclear. TRBV23-1 is marked as an open reading frame, function uncertain. V lost 3 bases to trimming and J lost 0 bases, with 11 bases between them. The CDR3 is made up of 15 amino acids. In DNA form, the CDR3 reads TGCGCCAGCAGTCATAGGGTCAGGATGAACACTGAAGCTTTCTTT. It is translated as CASSHRVRMNTEAFF.

This chain joins TRBV19 and TRBJ1-5; D remains ambiguous. This CDR3 comprises 17 residues. Germline V lookup: CDR1 LNHDA, CDR2 SQIVND (reference sequence). Deletions cut 2 bases from V and 0 bases from J, with 14 bases between. The CDR3: CASSINPPGYSNQPQHF. CDR3 DNA sequence: TGTGCCAGTAGTATAAACCCCCCAGGTTATAGCAATCAGCCCCAGCATTTT.

CDR3 in DNA: TGTGCCAGCAGCCCCCATAGCGGGGGGGTCTCCTACAATGAGCAGTTCTTC. Encoded protein: CASSPHSGGVSYNEQFF. The genes are TRBV11-2 and TRBJ2-1; the match to TRBD2 covers 11 bases. Trimming at V came to 5 bases and at J to 0 bases, leaving 6 bases not matched to a gene. This CDR3 contains 17 residues. CDR1 is SGHAT and CDR2 is FQNNGV in the germline V gene.